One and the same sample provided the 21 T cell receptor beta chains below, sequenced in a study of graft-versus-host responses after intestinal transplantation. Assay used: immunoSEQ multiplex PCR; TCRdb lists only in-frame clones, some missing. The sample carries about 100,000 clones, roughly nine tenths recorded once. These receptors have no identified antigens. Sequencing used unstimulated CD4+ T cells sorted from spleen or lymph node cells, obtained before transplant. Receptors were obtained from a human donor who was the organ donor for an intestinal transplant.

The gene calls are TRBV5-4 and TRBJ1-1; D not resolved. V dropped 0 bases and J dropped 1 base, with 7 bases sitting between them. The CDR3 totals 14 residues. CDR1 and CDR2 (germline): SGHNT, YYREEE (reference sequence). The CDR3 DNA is TGTGCCAGCAGCTTGGTAGGCAGGAACACTGAAGCTTTCTTT. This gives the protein CASSLVGRNTEAFF.

The CDR3 DNA reads TGTGCCAGCAGTGGGTTCAGGGATCAGCCCCAGCATTTT. This encodes CASSGFRDQPQHF. The chain has TRBV2 and TRBJ1-5; D may be TRBD1 (5 bases). Per the germline V gene, CDR1 is SNHLY and CDR2 is FYNNEI. The V end was cut by 4 bases, the J end by 5 bases, with 9 bases between. The CDR3 spans 13 residues.

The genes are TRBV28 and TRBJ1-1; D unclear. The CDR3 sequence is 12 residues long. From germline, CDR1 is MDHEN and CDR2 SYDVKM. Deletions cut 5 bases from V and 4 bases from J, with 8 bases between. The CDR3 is CASSTSLTEAFF. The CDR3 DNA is TGTGCCAGCAGTACTAGCCTCACTGAAGCTTTCTTT.

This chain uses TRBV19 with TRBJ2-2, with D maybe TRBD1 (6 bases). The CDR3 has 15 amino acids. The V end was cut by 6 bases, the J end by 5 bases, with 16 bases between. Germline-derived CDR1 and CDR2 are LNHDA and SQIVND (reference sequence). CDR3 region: CASSNIRQATGELFF. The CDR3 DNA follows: TGTGCCAGTAGCAATATACGACAGGCTACCGGGGAGCTGTTTTTT.

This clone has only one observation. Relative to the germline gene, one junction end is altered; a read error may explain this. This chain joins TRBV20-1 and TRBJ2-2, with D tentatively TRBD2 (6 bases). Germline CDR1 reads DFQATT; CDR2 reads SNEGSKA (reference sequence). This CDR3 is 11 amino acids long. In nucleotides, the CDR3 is TGCAGTGCTAGAGTGGACTCCAGGGACTCTTTT. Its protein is CSARVDSRDSF.

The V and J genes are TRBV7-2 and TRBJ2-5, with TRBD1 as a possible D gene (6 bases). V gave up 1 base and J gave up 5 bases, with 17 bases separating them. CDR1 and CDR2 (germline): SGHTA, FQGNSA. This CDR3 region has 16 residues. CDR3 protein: CASSLVGVLRGETQYF. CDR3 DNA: TGTGCCAGCAGCTTAGTTGGTGTCCTGAGGGGGGAGACCCAGTACTTC.

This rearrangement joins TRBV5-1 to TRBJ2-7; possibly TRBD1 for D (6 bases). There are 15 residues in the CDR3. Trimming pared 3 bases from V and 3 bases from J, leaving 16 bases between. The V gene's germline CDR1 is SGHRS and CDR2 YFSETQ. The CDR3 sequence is CASSSEATGDYEQYF. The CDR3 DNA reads TGCGCCAGCAGCTCGGAAGCGACAGGTGACTACGAGCAGTACTTC.

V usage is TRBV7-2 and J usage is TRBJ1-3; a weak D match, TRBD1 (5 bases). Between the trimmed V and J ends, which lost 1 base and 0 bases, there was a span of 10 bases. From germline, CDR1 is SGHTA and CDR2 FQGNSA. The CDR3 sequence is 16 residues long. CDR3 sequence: CASSLDRGFSGNTIYF. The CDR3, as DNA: TGTGCCAGCAGCTTAGATAGGGGTTTCTCTGGAAACACCATATATTTT.

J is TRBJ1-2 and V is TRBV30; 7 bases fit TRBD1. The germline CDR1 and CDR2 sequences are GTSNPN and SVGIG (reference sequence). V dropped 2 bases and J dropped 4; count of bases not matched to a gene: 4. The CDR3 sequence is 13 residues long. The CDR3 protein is CAWSTDRVYGYTF. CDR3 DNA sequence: TGTGCCTGGAGTACCGACAGGGTCTATGGCTACACCTTC.

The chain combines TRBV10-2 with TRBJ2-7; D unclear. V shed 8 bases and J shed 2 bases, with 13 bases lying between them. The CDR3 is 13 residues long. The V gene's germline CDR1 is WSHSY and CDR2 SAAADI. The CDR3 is CASLGITTYEQYF. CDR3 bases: TGCGCCAGCCTGGGCATAACAACCTACGAGCAGTACTTC.

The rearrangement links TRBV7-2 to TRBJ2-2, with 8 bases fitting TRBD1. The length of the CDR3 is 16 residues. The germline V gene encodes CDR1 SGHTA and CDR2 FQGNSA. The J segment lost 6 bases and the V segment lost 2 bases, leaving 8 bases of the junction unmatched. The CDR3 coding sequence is TGTGCCAGCAGCTTACTAGGACAGGGCGGACCCGGGGAGCTGTTTTTT. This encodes CASSLLGQGGPGELFF.

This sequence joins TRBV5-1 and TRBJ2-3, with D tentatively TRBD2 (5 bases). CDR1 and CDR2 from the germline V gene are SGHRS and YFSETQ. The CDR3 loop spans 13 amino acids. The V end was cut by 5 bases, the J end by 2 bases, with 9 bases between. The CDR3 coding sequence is TGCGCCAGCAGGGGAGCGGTCACAGATACGCAGTATTTT. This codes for CASRGAVTDTQYF. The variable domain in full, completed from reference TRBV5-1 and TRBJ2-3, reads KAGVTQTPRYLIKTRGQQVTLSCSPISGHRSVSWYQQTPGQGLQFLFEYFSETQRNKGNFPGRFSGRQFSNSRSEMNVSTLELGDSALYLCASRGAVTDTQYFGPGTRLTVL.

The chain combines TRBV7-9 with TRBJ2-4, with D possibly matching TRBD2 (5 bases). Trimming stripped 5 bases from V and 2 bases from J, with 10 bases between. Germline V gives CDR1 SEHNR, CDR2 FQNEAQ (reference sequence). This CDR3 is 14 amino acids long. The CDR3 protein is CASSQAESKNIQYF. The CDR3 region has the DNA TGTGCCAGCAGCCAAGCGGAGTCCAAAAACATTCAGTACTTC.

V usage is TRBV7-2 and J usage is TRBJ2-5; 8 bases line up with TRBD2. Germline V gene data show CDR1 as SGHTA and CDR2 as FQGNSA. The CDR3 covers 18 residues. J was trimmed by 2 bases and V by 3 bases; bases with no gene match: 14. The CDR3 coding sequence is TGTGCCAGCAGCTTGAATTCGGTACTAGCGGTAATACAAGAGACCCAGTACTTC. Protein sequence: CASSLNSVLAVIQETQYF.

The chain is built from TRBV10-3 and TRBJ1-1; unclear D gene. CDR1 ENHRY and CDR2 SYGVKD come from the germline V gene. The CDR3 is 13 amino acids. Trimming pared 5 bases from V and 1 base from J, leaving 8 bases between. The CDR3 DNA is TGTGCCATCAGTCAAGCCACGAACACTGAAGCTTTCTTT. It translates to CAISQATNTEAFF.

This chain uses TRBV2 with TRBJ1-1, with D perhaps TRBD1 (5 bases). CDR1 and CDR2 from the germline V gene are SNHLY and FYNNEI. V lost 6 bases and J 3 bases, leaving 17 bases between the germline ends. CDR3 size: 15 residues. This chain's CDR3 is CASRGVFGGDTEAFF. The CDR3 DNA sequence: TGTGCCAGCAGGGGGGTTTTTGGGGGTGACACTGAAGCTTTCTTT.

CDR3 DNA: TGCGCCAGCAGCCTCGGGACTAGCGGGGGGACGCTCTACGAGCAGTACTTC. It encodes CASSLGTSGGTLYEQYF. V is TRBV4-1 and J is TRBJ2-7; 15 positions match TRBD2. With V trimmed by 4 bases and J by 3 bases, 7 bases remained unmatched. CDR1 MGHRA and CDR2 YSYEKL come from the germline V gene. The CDR3 is 17 residues long.

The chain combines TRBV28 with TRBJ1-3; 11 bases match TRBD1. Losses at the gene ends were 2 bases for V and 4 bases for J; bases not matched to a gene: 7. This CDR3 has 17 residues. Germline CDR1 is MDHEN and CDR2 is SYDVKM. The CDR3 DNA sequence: TGTGCCAGCAGTTTAATAGGACAGGGGGCAACGGGAAACACCATATATTTT. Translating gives CASSLIGQGATGNTIYF.

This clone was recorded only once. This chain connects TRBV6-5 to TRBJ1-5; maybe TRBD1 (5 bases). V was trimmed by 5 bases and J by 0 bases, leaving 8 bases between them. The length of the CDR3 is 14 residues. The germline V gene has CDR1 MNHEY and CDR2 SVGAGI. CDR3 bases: TGTGCCAGCAGTCGGGGGGATAGCAATCAGCCCCAGCATTTT. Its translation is CASSRGDSNQPQHF.

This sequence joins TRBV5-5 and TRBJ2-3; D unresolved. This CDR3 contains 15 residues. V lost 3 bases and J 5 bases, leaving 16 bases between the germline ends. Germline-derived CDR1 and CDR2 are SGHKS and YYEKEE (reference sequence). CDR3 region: CASSYVKGWVDTQYF. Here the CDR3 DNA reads TGTGCCAGCAGCTATGTGAAGGGATGGGTAGATACGCAGTATTTT.

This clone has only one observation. CDR3 amino acids: CASSVGPGLTYEQYF. CDR3 sequence (DNA): TGTGCCAGCAGCGTGGGGCCGGGGCTGACATACGAGCAGTACTTC. The chain links TRBV9 to TRBJ2-7, with D possibly called TRBD1 or TRBD2 (5 bases each). The CDR3 consists of 15 residues. CDR1 and CDR2 (germline): SGDLS, YYNGEE. Trimming removed 2 bases at V and 4 bases at J, with 16 bases between.